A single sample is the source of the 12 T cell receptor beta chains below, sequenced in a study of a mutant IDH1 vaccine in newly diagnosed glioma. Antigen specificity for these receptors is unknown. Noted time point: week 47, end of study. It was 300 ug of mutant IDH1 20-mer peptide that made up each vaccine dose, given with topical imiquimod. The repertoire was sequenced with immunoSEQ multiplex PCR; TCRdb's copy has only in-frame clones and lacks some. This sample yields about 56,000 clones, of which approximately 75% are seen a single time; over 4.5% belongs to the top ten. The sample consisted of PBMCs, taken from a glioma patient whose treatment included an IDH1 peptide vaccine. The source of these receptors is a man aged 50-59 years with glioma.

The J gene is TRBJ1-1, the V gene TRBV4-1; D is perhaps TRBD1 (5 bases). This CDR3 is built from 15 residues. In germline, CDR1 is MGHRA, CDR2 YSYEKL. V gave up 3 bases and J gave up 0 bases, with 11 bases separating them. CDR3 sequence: CASSQGTGMNTEAFF. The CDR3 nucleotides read TGCGCCAGCAGCCAGGGGACTGGCATGAACACTGAAGCTTTCTTT.

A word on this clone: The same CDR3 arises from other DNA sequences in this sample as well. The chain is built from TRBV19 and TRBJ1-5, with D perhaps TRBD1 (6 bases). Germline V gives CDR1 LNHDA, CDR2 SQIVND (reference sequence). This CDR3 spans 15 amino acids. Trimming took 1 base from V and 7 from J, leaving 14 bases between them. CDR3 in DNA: TGTGCCAGTAGTATAGTCGCAGGGGAGAACCAGCCCCAGCATTTT. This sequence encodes CASSIVAGENQPQHF.

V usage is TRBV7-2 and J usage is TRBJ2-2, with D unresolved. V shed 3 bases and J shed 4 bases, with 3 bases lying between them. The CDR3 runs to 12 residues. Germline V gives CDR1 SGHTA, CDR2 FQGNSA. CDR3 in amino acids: CASSLSTGELFF. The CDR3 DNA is TGTGCCAGCAGCTTGTCCACCGGGGAGCTGTTTTTT.

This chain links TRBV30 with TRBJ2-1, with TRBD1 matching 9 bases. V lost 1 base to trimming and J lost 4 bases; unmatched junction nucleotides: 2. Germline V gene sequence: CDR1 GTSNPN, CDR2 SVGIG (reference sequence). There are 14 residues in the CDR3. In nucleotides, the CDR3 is TGTGCCTGGAGTGCCGGGACAGGGTACAATGAGCAGTTCTTC. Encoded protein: CAWSAGTGYNEQFF.

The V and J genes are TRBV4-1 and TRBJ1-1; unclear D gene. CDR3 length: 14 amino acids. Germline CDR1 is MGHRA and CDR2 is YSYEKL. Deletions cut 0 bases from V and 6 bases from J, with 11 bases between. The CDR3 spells CASSQDFLNAEAFF. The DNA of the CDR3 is TGCGCCAGCAGCCAAGATTTCCTAAACGCTGAAGCTTTCTTT.

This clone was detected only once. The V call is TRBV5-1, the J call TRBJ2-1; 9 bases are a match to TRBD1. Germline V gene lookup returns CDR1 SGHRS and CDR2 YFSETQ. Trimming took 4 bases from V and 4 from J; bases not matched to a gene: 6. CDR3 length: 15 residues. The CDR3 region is CASSPQGQGYNEQFF. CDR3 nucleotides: TGCGCCAGCAGCCCCCAGGGACAGGGTTACAATGAGCAGTTCTTC.

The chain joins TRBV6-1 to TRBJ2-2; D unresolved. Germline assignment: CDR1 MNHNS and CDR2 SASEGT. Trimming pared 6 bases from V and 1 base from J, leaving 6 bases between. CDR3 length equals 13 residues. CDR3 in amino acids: CASRLGNTGELFF. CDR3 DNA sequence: TGTGCCAGCAGGCTCGGGAACACCGGGGAGCTGTTTTTT.

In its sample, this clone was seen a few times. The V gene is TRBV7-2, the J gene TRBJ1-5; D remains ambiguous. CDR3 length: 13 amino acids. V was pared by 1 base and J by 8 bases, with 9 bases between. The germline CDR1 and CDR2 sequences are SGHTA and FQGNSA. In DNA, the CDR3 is TGTGCCAGCAGCTTAGGAGGCTTAGAGCCCCAGCATTTT. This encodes CASSLGGLEPQHF. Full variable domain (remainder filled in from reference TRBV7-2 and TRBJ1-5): GAGVSQSPSNKVTEKGKDVELRCDPISGHTALYWYRQSLGQGLEFLIYFQGNSAPDKSGLPSDRFSAERTGGSVSTLTIQRTQQEDSAVYLCASSLGGLEPQHFGDGTRLSIL.

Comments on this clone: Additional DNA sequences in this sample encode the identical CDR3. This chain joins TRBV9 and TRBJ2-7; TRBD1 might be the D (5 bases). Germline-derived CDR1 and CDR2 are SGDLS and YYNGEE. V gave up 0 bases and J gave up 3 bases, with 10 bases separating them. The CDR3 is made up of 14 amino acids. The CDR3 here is CASSVATGSYEQYF. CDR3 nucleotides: TGTGCCAGCAGCGTAGCTACAGGCAGCTACGAGCAGTACTTC.

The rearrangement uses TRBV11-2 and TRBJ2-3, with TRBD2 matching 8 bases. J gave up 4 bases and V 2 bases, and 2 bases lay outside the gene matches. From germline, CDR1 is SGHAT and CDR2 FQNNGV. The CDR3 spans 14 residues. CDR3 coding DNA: TGTGCCAGCAGCTTAACGGGGGGGGCAGATACGCAGTATTTT. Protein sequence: CASSLTGGADTQYF. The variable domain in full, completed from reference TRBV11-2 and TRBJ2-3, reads EAGVAQSPRYKIIEKRQSVAFWCNPISGHATLYWYQQILGQGPKLLIQFQNNGVVDDSQLPKDRFSAERLKGVDSTLKIQPAKLEDSAVYLCASSLTGGADTQYFGPGTRLTVL.

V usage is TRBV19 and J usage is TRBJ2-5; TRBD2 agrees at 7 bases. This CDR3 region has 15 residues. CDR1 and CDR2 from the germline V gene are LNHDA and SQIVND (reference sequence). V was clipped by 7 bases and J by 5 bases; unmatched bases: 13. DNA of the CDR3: TGTGCCAGTATGGAGAGAGTGGGAGGGAAGGAGACCCAGTACTTC. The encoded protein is CASMERVGGKETQYF.

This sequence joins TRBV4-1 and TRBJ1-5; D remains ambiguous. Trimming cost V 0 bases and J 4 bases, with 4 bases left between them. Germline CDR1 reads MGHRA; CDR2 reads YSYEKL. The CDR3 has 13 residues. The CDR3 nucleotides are TGCGCCAGCAGCCAAGAAGCAAATCAGCCCCAGCATTTT. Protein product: CASSQEANQPQHF.